The entry that follows covers one TCR beta chain sequence. Source study methods: CDR3 differences across clinicopathological groups were used to build a distant-metastasis classifier for papillary thyroid cancer. TCRdb reprocessed the PCR reads via MiXCR. What appears here as the V and J calls and clone size reflects TCRdb's work, not the paper's. The sample records about 6,200 clones, approximately 32% being singletons. Germline lookup yields CDR1 LNHDA and CDR2 SQIVND (reference sequence). The CDR3 spans 11 residues. Trimming pared 6 bases from V and 9 bases from J, leaving 11 bases between. Every patient underwent thyroid surgery untreated. This sample is drawn from a study of metastatic and nonmetastatic thyroid tumors. Study background: The authors compared repertoires across blood and tumor or nodule tissue from malignant and benign thyroid patients.

Sample: adjacent normal tissue. The origin of this receptor is a female donor with papillary thyroid cancer or a benign thyroid nodule (not recorded which). Some clones in this sample may be carry-over from other donors' samples. The chain combines TRBV19 with TRBJ1-1; TRBD1 might be the D (6 bases). CDR3 sequence reads: CASRTDSQAFF. DNA for the CDR3: TGTGCCAGTAGGACGGACAGTCAAGCTTTCTTT.